These 24 T cell receptor beta chains were sequenced from one sample in a study of PD-1 blockade in classical Hodgkin lymphoma. Each patient experienced a relapse that followed autologous stem cell transplantation, and brentuximab vedotin exposure varied. The protocol was immunoSEQ multiplex PCR, while the TCRdb copy is restricted to in-frame clones and leaves out a portion. The sample shows around 150,000 clones, about four fifths of them seen only once. The specimen was peripheral blood mononuclear cells (PBMCs), collected before the second cycle of nivolumab. These receptors originate from a human donor with classical Hodgkin lymphoma.

The chain uses TRBV7-2 and TRBJ1-4; 7 bases fit TRBD1. The CDR3 has 15 residues. The germline V gene encodes CDR1 SGHTA and CDR2 FQGNSA. J gave up 5 bases and V 5 bases, and 8 bases lay outside the gene matches. The CDR3 bases are TGTGCCAGCAGCGACCAGACAGGGCTGAATGAAAAACTGTTTTTT. This translates into CASSDQTGLNEKLFF.

This clone was counted a single time. In the same sample, other DNA sequences code for this CDR3. The V and J genes are TRBV28 and TRBJ2-1; D gene ambiguous. Germline CDR1 and CDR2: MDHEN and SYDVKM. CDR3 length equals 11 residues. Trimming removed 4 bases at V and 6 bases at J, with 4 bases between. In DNA, the CDR3 is TGTGCCAGCAGTTCGTTCAATGAGCAGTTCTTC. Protein sequence: CASSSFNEQFF.

The CDR3 reads CASNPLGVTLNTEAFF. The CDR3 DNA follows: TGTGCCAGTAACCCCCTAGGGGTTACATTGAACACTGAAGCTTTCTTT. The chain has TRBV19 and TRBJ1-1; a possible D gene is TRBD1 (5 bases). The V and J ends lost 7 bases and 0 bases respectively, with 18 bases between them. The CDR3 is 16 residues long. The V gene's germline CDR1 is LNHDA and CDR2 SQIVND (reference sequence).

V usage is TRBV11-2 and J usage is TRBJ2-3; D may be TRBD2 (6 bases). Germline values: CDR1 SGHAT, CDR2 FQNNGV. The ends were cut back, 5 bases at V and 2 bases at J, with 14 bases in the middle. The CDR3 is 15 amino acids. The CDR3 DNA reads TGTGCCAGCAGCCCGTCGGGGGTGCTCACAGATACGCAGTATTTT. Its translation: CASSPSGVLTDTQYF.

The chain uses TRBV12-5 and TRBJ2-1; D possibly corresponds to TRBD1 (6 bases). This CDR3 has 16 amino acids. Germline assignment: CDR1 LGHNT and CDR2 FRNRAP. The V gene lost 6 bases and the J gene lost 0 bases, with 15 bases spanning the gap. In DNA, the CDR3 is TGTGCTAGTGGGCACAGGGCTCTCCTCTCCTACAATGAGCAGTTCTTC. This translates into CASGHRALLSYNEQFF.

V gene TRBV12-2 combines with J gene TRBJ1-2; TRBD1, as called in the table, went unchecked against the DNA. TRBV12-2 is a documented pseudogene. The CDR3 runs to 15 residues. CDR3 in DNA: TGTGCAAGTCGCTTAGCGACAGGGGGCAGGTATGGCTACACCTTC. Translation: CASRLATGGRYGYTF.

V is TRBV30 and J is TRBJ2-7; 7 bases fit TRBD2. The V segment lost 4 bases and the J segment 2 bases; nucleotides outside the gene matches: 8. CDR3 length equals 14 residues. CDR1 GTSNPN and CDR2 SVGIG come from the germline V gene (reference sequence). The CDR3 is CAWIPSGGTYEQYF. The CDR3 region has the DNA TGTGCCTGGATCCCTAGCGGAGGAACCTACGAGCAGTACTTC.

J is TRBJ2-5 and V is TRBV10-3; D is ambiguous. With 0 bases removed from V and 2 bases from J, the gap between germline ends came to 10 bases. The CDR3 runs to 15 residues. Germline values: CDR1 ENHRY, CDR2 SYGVKD. The CDR3 DNA follows: TGTGCCATCAGTGAGTCTTTACAGATTCAAGAGACCCAGTACTTC. Residues: CAISESLQIQETQYF.

V is TRBV5-1 and J is TRBJ2-2, with a weak D call TRBD1 (6 bases). Germline CDR1 and CDR2: SGHRS and YFSETQ. V shed 1 base and J shed 3 bases, with 22 bases lying between them. The CDR3 sequence is 19 residues long. CDR3 sequence reads: CASSLPRTDLILYTGELFF. As DNA, the CDR3 is TGCGCCAGCAGCTTGCCTCGGACAGACCTAATTCTCTACACCGGGGAGCTGTTTTTT.

This clone was found a few times. The rearrangement links TRBV29-1 to TRBJ2-7; TRBD2 agrees at 12 bases. In germline, CDR1 is SQVTM, CDR2 ANQGSEA. V shed 6 bases and J 6 bases; nucleotides not matched to a gene: 3. The CDR3 totals 12 residues. The CDR3 protein is CSVTGLAGEQYF. In DNA, the CDR3 is TGCAGCGTCACGGGACTAGCGGGCGAGCAGTACTTC.

This clone was observed a few times. The chain employs TRBV9 and TRBJ2-5; TRBD2 agrees at 10 bases. Germline V CDR1 and CDR2: SGDLS, YYNGEE. The length of the CDR3 is 15 residues. V lost 0 bases, J lost 5 bases, and 4 bases stayed unmatched. For the CDR3, the DNA is TGTGCCAGCAGCGTAGGTCTAGCGGGAGCCGAGACCCAGTACTTC. This translates into CASSVGLAGAETQYF.

V gene TRBV18 combines with J gene TRBJ2-7; maybe TRBD1 (6 bases). The CDR3 runs 14 residues. Trimming took 1 base from V and 6 from J, leaving 13 bases between them. CDR1 is KGHSH and CDR2 is LQKENI in the germline V gene. CDR3 in amino acids: CASSPLQGGVEQYF. The CDR3 bases are TGTGCCAGCTCACCACTTCAAGGGGGTGTCGAGCAGTACTTC.

The chain carries TRBV7-2 and TRBJ2-7, with unresolved D. V was shortened by 3 bases and J by 3 bases, with 6 bases between the two germline ends. The germline V gene encodes CDR1 SGHTA and CDR2 FQGNSA. The CDR3 contains 12 residues. The CDR3 reads CASSLSDYEQYF. In DNA, the CDR3 is TGTGCCAGCAGCTTGAGTGACTACGAGCAGTACTTC. The full variable domain, its missing parts supplied by reference TRBV7-2 and TRBJ2-7, is GAGVSQSPSNKVTEKGKDVELRCDPISGHTALYWYRQSLGQGLEFLIYFQGNSAPDKSGLPSDRFSAERTGGSVSTLTIQRTQQEDSAVYLCASSLSDYEQYFGPGTRLTVT.

This chain uses TRBV7-2 with TRBJ1-2; D uncertain. Germline CDR1 SGHTA, CDR2 FQGNSA. The CDR3 runs to 13 residues. V lost 2 bases and J 4 bases, leaving 8 bases between the germline ends. This chain's CDR3 is CASSLFRLYGYTF. In DNA form, the CDR3 reads TGTGCCAGCAGCTTATTTAGGCTCTATGGCTACACCTTC.

This chain links TRBV5-4 with TRBJ2-7, with D uncertain. Germline V gene lookup returns CDR1 SGHNT and CDR2 YYREEE (reference sequence). V was shortened by 0 bases and J by 4 bases, with 2 bases between the two germline ends. This CDR3 region has 11 residues. The CDR3 DNA sequence: TGTGCCAGCAGCTTGGGGTACGAGCAGTACTTC. Translated, it gives CASSLGYEQYF.

This rearrangement joins TRBV7-2 to TRBJ2-7, with 8 bases matching TRBD1. CDR1 and CDR2 from the germline V gene are SGHTA and FQGNSA. V gave up 3 bases and J gave up 6 bases; unmatched junction bases: 13. CDR3 length: 16 residues. The CDR3: CASSLGSLQGASEQYF. CDR3 DNA sequence: TGTGCCAGCAGCTTGGGCTCACTGCAGGGGGCGAGCGAGCAGTACTTC.

Only a few counts were recorded for this clone. The chain recombines TRBV7-3 with TRBJ1-1; a possible D gene is TRBD1 (5 bases). The CDR3 contains 14 residues. The germline CDR1 and CDR2 sequences are SGHTA and FQGTGA. The V end was cut by 2 bases, the J end by 1 base, with 8 bases between. CDR3: CASSLGGSNTEAFF. In nucleotides, the CDR3 is TGTGCCAGCAGCTTAGGGGGATCGAACACTGAAGCTTTCTTT.

This rearrangement joins TRBV11-2 to TRBJ2-3, with a tentative D call TRBD1 (5 bases). Germline CDR1 and CDR2: SGHAT and FQNNGV. Trimming left V 2 bases short and J 2 bases short, with 8 bases between. CDR3 length equals 14 residues. The CDR3 reads CASSLTGFTDTQYF. The CDR3 DNA follows: TGTGCCAGCAGCTTAACAGGTTTCACAGATACGCAGTATTTT. Complete variable domain (other parts from reference TRBV11-2 and TRBJ2-3): EAGVAQSPRYKIIEKRQSVAFWCNPISGHATLYWYQQILGQGPKLLIQFQNNGVVDDSQLPKDRFSAERLKGVDSTLKIQPAKLEDSAVYLCASSLTGFTDTQYFGPGTRLTVL.

This clone was seen once. CDR3 coding DNA: TGTGCCAGTAGTGTGACTCATGCCCACTACGAGCAGTACTTC. It yields the protein CASSVTHAHYEQYF. The chain carries TRBV19 and TRBJ2-7, with D uncertain. The CDR3 consists of 14 residues. V was pared by 5 bases and J by 3 bases, with 14 bases between. The V gene's germline CDR1 is LNHDA and CDR2 SQIVND (reference sequence).

This clone was observed once. The chain employs TRBV28 and TRBJ2-3, with a weak D call TRBD1 (5 bases). V lost 4 bases, J lost 11 bases, and 16 bases lay in between. In germline, CDR1 is MDHEN, CDR2 SYDVKM. CDR3 length: 13 residues. CDR3 sequence reads: CASSSLVDTGQYF. DNA of the CDR3: TGTGCCAGCAGTTCGTTGGTGGACACGGGGCAGTATTTT. The full variable domain, with the rest looked up from reference TRBV28 and TRBJ2-3, is DVKVTQSSRYLVKRTGEKVFLECVQDMDHENMFWYRQDPGLGLRLIYFSYDVKMKEKGDIPEGYSVSREKKERFSLILESASTNQTSMYLCASSSLVDTGQYFGPGTRLTVL.

The chain employs TRBV19 and TRBJ2-7, with 10 bases that match TRBD1. V shed 0 bases and J 4 bases; nucleotides not matched to a gene: 3. The germline CDR1 and CDR2 sequences are LNHDA and SQIVND (reference sequence). The CDR3 is made up of 15 amino acids. This CDR3 is CASSIEAGQGYEQYF. The CDR3 DNA reads TGTGCCAGTAGTATAGAAGCGGGACAGGGGTACGAGCAGTACTTC.

CDR3 bases: TGTGCCAGCAGCTTGGCCACCGAGATGAACACTGAAGCTTTCTTT. Amino acids: CASSLATEMNTEAFF. The rearrangement uses TRBV5-6 and TRBJ1-1; no firm D call. V was pared by 0 bases and J by 0 bases, with 9 bases between. From germline, CDR1 is SGHDT and CDR2 YYEEEE. The CDR3 spans 15 residues.

The chain links TRBV7-9 to TRBJ2-3; 7 bases fit TRBD1. The CDR3 consists of 17 residues. J was trimmed by 0 bases and V by 5 bases; bases with no gene match: 11. Germline CDR1 reads SEHNR; CDR2 reads FQNEAQ (reference sequence). The CDR3 here is CASSPARDSPSTDTQYF. The CDR3 bases are TGTGCCAGCAGCCCCGCCCGGGACAGTCCTAGCACAGATACGCAGTATTTT.

In its sample, this clone was seen once. The V and J genes are TRBV7-9 and TRBJ2-3, with a weak D call TRBD1 (5 bases). The germline gives CDR1 SEHNR, CDR2 FQNEAQ (reference sequence). There are 16 residues in the CDR3. Deletions cut 0 bases from V and 2 bases from J, with 12 bases between. The CDR3: CASSLALGEYTDTQYF. CDR3 DNA sequence: TGTGCCAGCAGCTTAGCGTTAGGGGAATACACAGATACGCAGTATTTT.